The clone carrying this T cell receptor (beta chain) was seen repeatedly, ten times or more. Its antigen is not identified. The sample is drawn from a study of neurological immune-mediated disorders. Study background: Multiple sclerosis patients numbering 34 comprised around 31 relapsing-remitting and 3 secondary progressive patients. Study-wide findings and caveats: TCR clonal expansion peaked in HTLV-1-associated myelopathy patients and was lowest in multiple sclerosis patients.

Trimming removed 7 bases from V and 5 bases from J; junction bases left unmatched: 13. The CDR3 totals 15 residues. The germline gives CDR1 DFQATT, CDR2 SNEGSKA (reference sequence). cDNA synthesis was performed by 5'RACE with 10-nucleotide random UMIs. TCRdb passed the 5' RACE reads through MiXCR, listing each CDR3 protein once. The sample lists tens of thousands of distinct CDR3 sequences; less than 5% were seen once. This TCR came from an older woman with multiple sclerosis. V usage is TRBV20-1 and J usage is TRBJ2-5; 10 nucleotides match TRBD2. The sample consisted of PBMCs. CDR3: CSVPPQRGGRETQYF. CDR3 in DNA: TGCAGTGTCCCCCCACAGCGGGGGGGCCGGGAGACCCAGTACTTC.